This record looks at one T cell receptor (beta chain) sequence and its context. Molecular identifiers with 6-nucleotide sample barcodes were added during cDNA synthesis via template switching. One entry per CDR3 protein, without DNA, is what TCRdb gives after re-calling the 5' RACE reads. The sample totals roughly 200,000 distinct CDR3 sequences; its top ten clones hold approximately 1.5%. The source of the sample is a study of monozygotic twins with inflammatory bowel disease. CDR1 and CDR2 (germline): SGHNT, YYREEE (reference sequence). This CDR3 comprises 15 residues. This rearrangement joins TRBV5-4 to TRBJ2-2; checking the TCRdb D call of TRBD1 is not possible without DNA. The TCR sequence derives from a human donor with ulcerative colitis or Crohn's disease, or a healthy co-twin of an affected twin (not recorded which). The sample was blood. The CDR3 region is CASSLVRQEVGELFF. Variable domain in full (rest from reference TRBV5-4 and TRBJ2-2): ETGVTQSPTHLIKTRGQQVTLRCSSQSGHNTVSWYQQALGQGPQFIFQYYREEENGRGNFPPRFSGLQFPNYSSELNVNALELDDSALYLCASSLVRQEVGELFFGEGSRLTVL.